The clone carrying this T cell receptor (beta chain) was observed many times. Its antigen is unidentified. This entry is derived from a study of T cell repertoires in cytomegalovirus infection. In the study overall: Matching HLA type, along with CMV infection, was indicated by public TCR beta signatures.

Germline trimming cut 8 bases from V and 3 bases from J; bases unmatched to any gene: 7. The CDR3 has 13 amino acids. Study results and caveats: There were HLA-C-restricted CMV-specific TCR beta clonotypes dominating the ex vivo response.

TCRdb used MiXCR to reprocess the reads, holding one entry per CDR3 protein. The sample has approximately 730,000 distinct CDR3 sequences, around 35% seen once. This clonotype was obtained from a human donor in good health (CMV status not recorded). Some clones in this sample may be carry-over from other donors' samples. The material was cultured PBMCs, obtained from culture after CMV antigen stimulation. V and J are TRBV12-3 or TRBV12-4 and TRBJ2-7; TRBD1 matches at 7 bases. The CDR3 nucleotides are TGTGCCAGCCGGAGAGGGGGCAGCTACGAGCAGTACTTC. Protein: CASRRGGSYEQYF.